Listed below are T cell receptor beta chains from one sample, sequenced in a study of T cells in Graves' hyperthyroidism and ophthalmopathy. TCRdb analysed the multiplex PCR reads with MiXCR anew, one entry per CDR3 protein. The sample has over 450,000 distinct CDR3 sequences, over 13% seen once. The sequencing sample was made of blood. These receptors all stem from a woman aged 18-30 years with Graves' hyperthyroidism. Each CDR3 is given with its conserved first and last residue. The D gene is left open where the match is weak. Clone sizes are given selectively: once, few, many, or a class where the clone is expanded.

abundance	j_gene	v_gene	d_gene	CDR3nt	CDR3aa
many	TRBJ2-7	TRBV20-1	-	TGCAGTGCTAGAGAAGAACACCAACCCTTCTACGAGCAGTACTTC	CSAREEHQPFYEQYF
many	TRBJ2-1	TRBV3-1	-	TGTGCCAGCAGCCAAGGTGGGATTCTGGGAGGAAATGAGCAGTTCTTC	CASSQGGILGGNEQFF
few	TRBJ2-3	TRBV9	-	TGTGCCAGCAGCATATCACCCACGGATACGCAGTATTTT	CASSISPTDTQYF
many	TRBJ2-7	TRBV7-9	-	TGTGCCAGCCAGGACGCTGTTCCCGAGCAGTACTTC	CASQDAVPEQYF
many	TRBJ1-5	TRBV5-1	-	TGCGCCAGCAGCCTTGGTTGGGGGGCCGGGCAGCCCCAGCATTTT	CASSLGWGAGQPQHF
few	TRBJ1-2	TRBV18	-	TGTGCCAGCTCACCCCGGGACGCCTATGGCTACACCTTC	CASSPRDAYGYTF
many	TRBJ1-1	TRBV2	-	TGTGCCAGCGTAATGGCTGAAGCTTTCTTT	CASVMAEAFF
-	TRBJ2-2	TRBV27	TRBD2	TGTGCCAGCAGCCGGGGACTAGCGGGAGCACGGGACACCGGGGAGCTGTTTTTT	CASSRGLAGARDTGELFF
few	TRBJ1-3	TRBV5-1	TRBD1	TGCGCCAGCAGCTTACGACAGGGGGCAAGTGGAAACACCATATATTTT	CASSLRQGASGNTIYF
few	TRBJ1-5	TRBV10-3	-	TGTGCCAGCCGCCCAGATTTTGGCAATCAGCCCCAGCATTTT	CASRPDFGNQPQHF
many	TRBJ2-1	TRBV11-2	TRBD2	TGTGCCAGCAGTCCACCTGGACGGGAGGGCGAGCAGTTCTTC	CASSPPGREGEQFF
-	TRBJ2-5	TRBV11-3	-	TGTGCCAGCAGCTTACAATCGGGACGCTTCCAAGAGACCCAGTACTTC	CASSLQSGRFQETQYF
few	TRBJ1-3	TRBV12-3/TRBV12-4	-	TGTGCCAGCAGGGTGCATTACTCTGGAAACACCATATGTTTT	CASRVHYSGNTICF
-	TRBJ1-2	TRBV12-3/TRBV12-4	TRBD1	TGTGCCAGCAGTTTCGGACAGGCCGCCGGAGGCTACACCTTC	CASSFGQAAGGYTF
many	TRBJ2-1	TRBV11-2	-	TGTGCCAGCAGCTTAGGGCGTCACAATGAGCAGTTCTTC	CASSLGRHNEQFF
many	TRBJ1-6	TRBV12-3/TRBV12-4	-	TGTGCCAGCAGTCCCTCGACAGGAACTACTTCACCCCTCCACTTT	CASSPSTGTTSPLHF
many	TRBJ2-7	TRBV5-1	TRBD2	TGCGCCAGCAGCCCGTATAGCGGGAGGCCCTCCTACGAGCAGTACTTC	CASSPYSGRPSYEQYF
few	TRBJ1-2	TRBV4-1	-	TGCGCCAGCAGCCAAGTCACCCCGGGGCAGGGGACCTATGGCTACACCTTC	CASSQVTPGQGTYGYTF
few	TRBJ2-1	TRBV6-1	-	TGTGCCAGCAGTGAAATGGAACTAGCAGGAGGCGAGCAGTTCTTC	CASSEMELAGGEQFF
many	TRBJ2-4	TRBV12-3/TRBV12-4	-	TGTGCCAGCAGTTTGAGGGGGGAAATGGGGGTAATAGCCAAAAACATTCAGTACTTC	CASSLRGEMGVIAKNIQYF
many	TRBJ2-7	TRBV6-5	-	TGTGCCAGCAGTTACTTATCGAGCTACGAGCAGTACTTC	CASSYLSSYEQYF
-	TRBJ1-5	TRBV20-1	-	TGCAGTGCTTACCGGGACACTAATCAGCCCCAGCATTTT	CSAYRDTNQPQHF
-	TRBJ2-3	TRBV10-1	TRBD2	TGCGCCAGTAGCGGGACCCAAGTAACAGATACGCAGTATTTT	CASSGTQVTDTQYF
few	TRBJ1-4	TRBV11-2	TRBD1	TGTGCCAGCAGCATTGACAGGGGCCTCGAAAAACTGTTTTTT	CASSIDRGLEKLFF
many	TRBJ2-1	TRBV12-5	-	TGTGCTAGTGGTTTGGTAGTTGGCTCCGCCGACAATGAGCAGTTCTTC	CASGLVVGSADNEQFF
many	TRBJ2-5	TRBV12-3/TRBV12-4	-	TGTGCCAGCAGCGTAGAGACAGAGACCCAGTACTTC	CASSVETETQYF
-	TRBJ1-6	TRBV9	TRBD1	TGTGCCAGCAGCGAGAGTACAGGGGGCAGCATGAATTCACCCCTCCACTTT	CASSESTGGSMNSPLHF
many	TRBJ1-5	TRBV6-5	-	TGTGCCAGCAGTTACGCAGGGCGCAATCAGCCCCAGCATTTT	CASSYAGRNQPQHF
few	TRBJ2-3	TRBV20-1	-	TGCAGTGCTAGAGATCCGAAATTCTCTAGCACAGATACGCAGTATTTT	CSARDPKFSSTDTQYF
few	TRBJ2-7	TRBV5-5	TRBD2	TGTGCCAGCACCCCGCCTAGCGGGATATCCTACGAGCAGTACTTC	CASTPPSGISYEQYF
many	TRBJ1-1	TRBV6-1	TRBD1	TGTGCCAGCAGTGGACCGGGACAGGGGTCGCGGACTGAAGCTTTCTTT	CASSGPGQGSRTEAFF
-	TRBJ2-1	TRBV9	-	TGTGCCAGCTCCACGACCGGCAGTGGAAATGAGCAGTTCTTC	CASSTTGSGNEQFF
-	TRBJ2-3	TRBV7-9	-	TGTGCCAGCGGACTACCACGACAGAGCACAGATACGCAGTATTTT	CASGLPRQSTDTQYF
few	TRBJ2-3	TRBV19	-	TGTGCCAGTAGTATTATCGCAGGGGTCCCCGCCGGCGGGCGCCCAGATACGCAGTATTTT	CASSIIAGVPAGGRPDTQYF
many	TRBJ2-5	TRBV2	-	TGTGCCAGCAGCCAGGGAACAGCAGAGACCCAGTACTTC	CASSQGTAETQYF
few	TRBJ2-3	TRBV7-3	TRBD2	TGTGCCAGCAGCCCCGGGCTAGCGGGATGGGAGGCAGATACGCAGTATTTT	CASSPGLAGWEADTQYF
many	TRBJ1-1	TRBV4-1	-	TGCGCCACCGCTAATGGGGGCGACACTGAAGCTTTCTTT	CATANGGDTEAFF
many	TRBJ1-5	TRBV24-1	TRBD1	TGTGCCGGACGAGTAGACAGGGGAGGCAATCAGCCCCAGCATTTT	CAGRVDRGGNQPQHF
-	TRBJ2-3	TRBV29-1	-	TGCAGCGTTGAATGGGGTATGGGCTACCGCCACACAGATACGCAGTATTTT	CSVEWGMGYRHTDTQYF